These 5 T cell receptor beta chains share one sample of origin, sequenced in a study of blood T cell repertoires in COVID-19. Repertoires were generated with immunoSEQ multiplex PCR, while TCRdb's copy carries only in-frame clones and drops some. The top ten clones hold 15% to 20% of a sample with roughly 120,000 clones, roughly 83% of them seen once. Sequencing was performed on peripheral blood. The receptors derive from a woman in her fifties or sixties with acute or convalescent COVID-19.

This clone was counted once. V and J are TRBV11-3 and TRBJ2-5; no firm D call. Trimming shortened V by 1 base and J by 0 bases, and 9 bases separated the two germline ends. The CDR3 extends over 15 amino acids. Germline V gene data show CDR1 as SGHNT and CDR2 as YENEEA. CDR3 sequence reads: CASSLASGYQETQYF. The CDR3 region has the DNA TGTGCCAGCAGCTTAGCTTCCGGGTACCAAGAGACCCAGTACTTC.

The V call is TRBV5-1, the J call TRBJ1-1; no definite D call. The germline V gene encodes CDR1 SGHRS and CDR2 YFSETQ. The CDR3 is made up of 13 amino acids. V was pared by 0 bases and J by 7 bases, with 10 bases between. The CDR3 region has the DNA TGCGCCAGCAGCTTGGGAGGGCGAGGTGAAGCTTTCTTT. Protein: CASSLGGRGEAFF.

The chain links TRBV6-6 to TRBJ1-6, with D maybe TRBD1 (6 bases). CDR3 length: 15 amino acids. Germline values: CDR1 MNHNY, CDR2 SVGAGI (reference sequence). V dropped 0 bases and J dropped 9 bases, with 12 bases sitting between them. As DNA, the CDR3 is TGTGCCAGCAGTTACTCAGTCCAGGGGACTTCACCCCTCCACTTT. This gives the protein CASSYSVQGTSPLHF.

The chain combines TRBV10-3 with TRBJ2-3; possibly TRBD2 for D (6 bases). Germline lookup yields CDR1 ENHRY and CDR2 SYGVKD. The CDR3 loop spans 15 amino acids. The V end was cut by 3 bases, the J end by 3 bases, with 13 bases between. CDR3 region: CAISDNPGGTDTQYF. Here the CDR3 DNA reads TGTGCCATCAGTGATAACCCCGGGGGTACAGATACGCAGTATTTT.

This rearrangement joins TRBV7-3 to TRBJ2-1; 10 nucleotides match TRBD2. The CDR3 covers 15 residues. Per germline, CDR1 SGHTA and CDR2 FQGTGA. V was clipped by 3 bases and J by 7 bases; unmatched bases: 6. The CDR3 spells CASSFSGGPLNEQFF. In DNA, the CDR3 is TGTGCCAGCAGCTTTAGCGGGGGGCCATTAAATGAGCAGTTCTTC.